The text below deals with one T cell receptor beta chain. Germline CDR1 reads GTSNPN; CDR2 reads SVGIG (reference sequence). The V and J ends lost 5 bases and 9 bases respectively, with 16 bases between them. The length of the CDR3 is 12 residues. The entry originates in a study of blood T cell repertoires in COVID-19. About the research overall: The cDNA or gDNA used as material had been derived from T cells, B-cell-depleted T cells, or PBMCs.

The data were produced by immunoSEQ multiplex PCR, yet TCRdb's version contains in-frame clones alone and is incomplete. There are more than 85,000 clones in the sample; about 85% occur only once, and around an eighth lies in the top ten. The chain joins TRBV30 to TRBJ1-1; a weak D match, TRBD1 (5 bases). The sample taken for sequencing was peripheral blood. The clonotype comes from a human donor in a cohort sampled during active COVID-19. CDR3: CAWVAGRMQAFF. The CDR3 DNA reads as TGTGCCTGGGTGGCGGGACGCATGCAAGCTTTCTTT.